Shown below are 24 T cell receptor beta chains from a single sample sequenced in a study of OX40 agonist ivuxolimab in advanced cancers. The method was immunoSEQ multiplex PCR; TCRdb's version includes in-frame clones alone and lacks a portion of them. The sample lists 50,000 to 60,000 clones, roughly 90% occurring once. Specimen: CD4+ or CD8+ T cells sorted from blood, collected in a trial of the OX40 agonist ivuxolimab. The source of these receptors is an adult with an advanced solid tumor such as melanoma, head and neck, liver or kidney cancer.

The chain employs TRBV7-9 and TRBJ2-3; 7 nucleotides match TRBD2. CDR1 SEHNR and CDR2 FQNEAQ come from the germline V gene (reference sequence). The CDR3 has 17 residues. After removal of 2 bases from V and 0 bases from J, the junction contained 8 bases not matched to a gene. CDR3 region: CASSLPALAVSTDTQYF. The CDR3 DNA sequence: TGTGCCAGCAGCTTACCGGCCCTAGCGGTCAGCACAGATACGCAGTATTTT.

The gene calls are TRBV19 and TRBJ2-4, with D unresolved. Germline CDR1 is LNHDA and CDR2 is SQIVND (reference sequence). Trimming pared 1 base from V and 10 bases from J, leaving 11 bases between. The CDR3 has 13 residues. This CDR3 reads CASSIAPLGIQYF. DNA for the CDR3: TGTGCCAGTAGTATAGCCCCGTTGGGGATTCAGTACTTC.

The V and J genes are TRBV19 and TRBJ1-4; D not certain. Germline V lookup: CDR1 LNHDA, CDR2 SQIVND (reference sequence). The CDR3 totals 14 residues. Trimming shortened V by 3 bases and J by 8 bases, and 13 bases separated the two germline ends. CDR3 region: CASSMVSPGEKLFF. The CDR3 nucleotides read TGTGCCAGTAGTATGGTCAGCCCCGGAGAAAAACTGTTTTTT.

The V and J genes are TRBV19 and TRBJ1-5; D might be TRBD1 (5 bases). The V and J ends lost 5 bases and 4 bases respectively, with 9 bases between them. Germline lookup yields CDR1 LNHDA and CDR2 SQIVND (reference sequence). The CDR3 runs to 13 residues. The CDR3 protein is CASSPQVNQPQHF. The DNA of the CDR3 is TGTGCCAGTAGTCCACAGGTTAATCAGCCCCAGCATTTT.

This chain connects TRBV30 to TRBJ1-2; the match to TRBD1 covers 8 bases. The V gene's germline CDR1 is GTSNPN and CDR2 SVGIG (reference sequence). Trimming at V came to 3 bases and at J to 8 bases, leaving 8 bases not matched to a gene. The CDR3 extends over 13 amino acids. CDR3 coding DNA: TGTGCCTGGAGGGGACAGGTTTTTGGAGGCTACACCTTC. It yields the protein CAWRGQVFGGYTF.

J is TRBJ2-1 and V is TRBV19, with D possibly TRBD2 on 7 matching bases. The CDR3 has 16 amino acids. V dropped 0 bases and J dropped 1 base, with 10 bases sitting between them. The germline V gene encodes CDR1 LNHDA and CDR2 SQIVND (reference sequence). CDR3 loop: CASSIDAGASYNEQFF. CDR3 DNA sequence: TGTGCCAGTAGTATAGATGCGGGGGCGTCCTACAATGAGCAGTTCTTC.

The chain has TRBV7-9 and TRBJ2-5; D gene uncertain. The V gene's germline CDR1 is SEHNR and CDR2 FQNEAQ (reference sequence). The CDR3 consists of 14 residues. Trimming removed 8 bases at V and 4 bases at J, with 17 bases between. The CDR3, as DNA: TGTGCCAGCGACCACCGGCCCGCCCGAGAGACCCAGTACTTC. Translation gives CASDHRPARETQYF.

The rearrangement joins TRBV19 to TRBJ1-2; 7 positions agree with TRBD1. This CDR3 contains 16 residues. Trimming took 7 bases from V and 3 from J; bases not matched to a gene: 14. Germline CDR1 is LNHDA and CDR2 is SQIVND (reference sequence). This CDR3 reads CASTSRTGGIDYGYTF. The DNA of the CDR3 is TGTGCCAGTACCTCGCGGACAGGCGGGATTGACTATGGCTACACCTTC.

The chain uses TRBV2 and TRBJ2-2; D is undetermined. Trimming shortened V by 6 bases and J by 0 bases, and 14 bases separated the two germline ends. Germline-derived CDR1 and CDR2 are SNHLY and FYNNEI. CDR3 size: 16 residues. The CDR3: CASSRPSASNTGELFF. Here the CDR3 DNA reads TGTGCCAGCAGCCGCCCATCAGCCTCGAACACCGGGGAGCTGTTTTTT.

The rearrangement links TRBV14 to TRBJ1-3; D possibly corresponds to TRBD1 (5 bases). Trimming cost V 0 bases and J 0 bases, with 12 bases left between them. Germline CDR1 reads SGHDN; CDR2 reads FVKESK. The CDR3 totals 17 residues. CDR3 nucleotides: TGTGCCAGCAGCCAAGATGGGGGGGTTCCCTCTGGAAACACCATATATTTT. It codes for CASSQDGGVPSGNTIYF.

V and J are TRBV6-5 and TRBJ2-1; tentatively, D is TRBD1 (6 bases). Per germline, CDR1 MNHEY and CDR2 SVGAGI. The CDR3 covers 14 residues. The germline V and J ends were trimmed by 7 bases and 5 bases, with 15 bases remaining between them. The CDR3 coding sequence is TGTGCCAGCACTACAATTAGGGGGAACAATGAGCAGTTCTTC. Protein: CASTTIRGNNEQFF.

The rearrangement uses TRBV7-3 and TRBJ1-6; D remains ambiguous. Germline loops: CDR1 SGHTA, CDR2 FQGTGA. Trimming cost V 5 bases and J 9 bases, with 11 bases left between them. The CDR3 totals 13 residues. The CDR3 spells CASSPREGSPLHF. CDR3 DNA: TGTGCCAGCAGCCCCCGAGAGGGTTCACCCCTCCACTTT.

CDR3 nucleotide sequence: TGTGCCAGCAGCTTAGGGACTAGCGGGGCATACAATGAGCAGTTCTTC. It is translated as CASSLGTSGAYNEQFF. The V call is TRBV7-8, the J call TRBJ2-1, with 12 bases that match TRBD2. This CDR3 region has 16 residues. The ends lost 1 base at V and 4 bases at J; junction bases unmatched: 2. Germline V gene data show CDR1 as SGHVS and CDR2 as FQNEAQ.

This chain links TRBV2 with TRBJ2-3; possibly TRBD2 for D (6 bases). The CDR3 length is 14 residues. Looked up from germline, CDR1 is SNHLY and CDR2 is FYNNEI. Trimming stripped 4 bases from V and 2 bases from J, with 10 bases between. This CDR3 reads CASSGSGFTDTQYF. The DNA of the CDR3 is TGTGCCAGCAGTGGGAGCGGGTTCACAGATACGCAGTATTTT.

This rearrangement joins TRBV7-3 to TRBJ2-6; weak D call: TRBD2 (5 bases). Trimming removed 5 bases at V and 1 base at J, with 9 bases between. The CDR3 extends over 15 amino acids. Germline V gene data show CDR1 as SGHTA and CDR2 as FQGTGA. CDR3 in amino acids: CASSRSGSGANVLTF. The CDR3 nucleotides read TGTGCCAGCAGCCGGAGCGGTTCTGGGGCCAACGTCCTGACTTTC. Looking up the rest from reference TRBV7-3 and TRBJ2-6 gives the full variable domain: GAGVSQTPSNKVTEKGKYVELRCDPISGHTALYWYRQSLGQGPEFLIYFQGTGAADDSGLPNDRFFAVRPEGSVSTLKIQRTERGDSAVYLCASSRSGSGANVLTFGAGSRLTVL.

The sample holds one count of this clone. Within the sample, other DNA sequences also encode this same CDR3. The chain combines TRBV5-1 with TRBJ2-7; D may be TRBD2 (5 bases). V lost 4 bases and J lost 0, with 17 bases in between. Germline V CDR1 and CDR2: SGHRS, YFSETQ. The CDR3 is made up of 16 amino acids. CDR3 in DNA: TGCGCCAGCAGCCTAAGCGGACGGCCTTCCTCCTACGAGCAGTACTTC. Protein: CASSLSGRPSSYEQYF.

The V and J genes are TRBV30 and TRBJ2-3, with TRBD2 identical over 9 bases. After removal of 3 bases from V and 2 bases from J, the junction contained 9 bases not matched to a gene. The CDR3 extends over 16 amino acids. Looked up from germline, CDR1 is GTSNPN and CDR2 is SVGIG (reference sequence). CDR3 region: CAWSEALAGNTDTQYF. The CDR3, as DNA: TGTGCCTGGAGCGAGGCACTAGCGGGTAACACAGATACGCAGTATTTT.

This sequence joins TRBV19 and TRBJ1-1, with D uncertain. CDR1 and CDR2 (germline): LNHDA, SQIVND (reference sequence). The CDR3 covers 14 residues. The ends were cut back, 7 bases at V and 5 bases at J, with 17 bases in the middle. CDR3 amino acids: CASTTNQRGTEAFF. The DNA for the CDR3 is TGTGCCAGTACCACCAACCAAAGAGGGACTGAAGCTTTCTTT. Filled out from reference TRBV19 and TRBJ1-1, the complete variable domain reads DGGITQSPKYLFRKEGQNVTLSCEQNLNHDAMYWYRQDPGQGLRLIYYSQIVNDFQKGDIAEGYSVSREKKESFPLTVTSAQKNPTAFYLCASTTNQRGTEAFFGQGTRLTVV.

The chain joins TRBV5-6 to TRBJ1-6, with D uncertain. The CDR3 is 14 amino acids. Germline CDR1 reads SGHDT; CDR2 reads YYEEEE. Between the trimmed V and J ends, which lost 0 bases and 5 bases, there was a span of 6 bases. Here the CDR3 reads CASSLARNNSPLHF. CDR3 sequence (DNA): TGTGCCAGCAGCTTGGCCCGCAATAATTCACCCCTCCACTTT.

This chain connects TRBV19 to TRBJ1-5; 8 bases map to TRBD1. V dropped 4 bases and J dropped 2; count of bases not matched to a gene: 10. This CDR3 has 17 residues. Germline CDR1 LNHDA, CDR2 SQIVND (reference sequence). The CDR3 reads CASSTATGGSGNQPQHF. CDR3 sequence (DNA): TGTGCCAGTAGTACGGCCACAGGGGGAAGCGGCAATCAGCCCCAGCATTTT.

The DNA of the CDR3 is TGTGCCAGCAGCTTAGTAACCAGGGGGCCGATGTACTTC. The encoded protein is CASSLVTRGPMYF. This sequence joins TRBV11-2 and TRBJ2-7; 8 positions agree with TRBD1. In germline, CDR1 is SGHAT, CDR2 FQNNGV. CDR3 length: 13 residues. V shed 1 base, J shed 12 bases, and the junction held 8 bases outside the gene matches.

The gene calls are TRBV6-4 and TRBJ2-3, with a possible D match to TRBD2 (6 bases). The germline CDR1 and CDR2 sequences are MRHNA and SNTAGT. This CDR3 comprises 15 residues. Trimming cost V 5 bases and J 0 bases, with 12 bases left between them. The CDR3 nucleotides are TGTGCCAGCAGTCAAACCGGGACTAGCACAGATACGCAGTATTTT. Protein: CASSQTGTSTDTQYF.

The chain recombines TRBV6-1 with TRBJ1-2, with D maybe TRBD1 (6 bases). The CDR3 totals 14 residues. V lost 1 base and J lost 5, with 11 bases in between. CDR1 and CDR2 (germline): MNHNS, SASEGT. The CDR3 region is CASSEVGHEYGYTF. DNA of the CDR3: TGTGCCAGCAGTGAAGTGGGACACGAATATGGCTACACCTTC.

The chain couples TRBV6-1 to TRBJ2-7, with 8 positions matching TRBD2. V was clipped by 4 bases and J by 2 bases; unmatched bases: 10. This CDR3 has 16 amino acids. Germline values: CDR1 MNHNS, CDR2 SASEGT. The CDR3 region has the DNA TGTGCCAGCAGTGGTCGATTAGCGGGGTCTGCCTACGAGCAGTACTTC. Translation: CASSGRLAGSAYEQYF.